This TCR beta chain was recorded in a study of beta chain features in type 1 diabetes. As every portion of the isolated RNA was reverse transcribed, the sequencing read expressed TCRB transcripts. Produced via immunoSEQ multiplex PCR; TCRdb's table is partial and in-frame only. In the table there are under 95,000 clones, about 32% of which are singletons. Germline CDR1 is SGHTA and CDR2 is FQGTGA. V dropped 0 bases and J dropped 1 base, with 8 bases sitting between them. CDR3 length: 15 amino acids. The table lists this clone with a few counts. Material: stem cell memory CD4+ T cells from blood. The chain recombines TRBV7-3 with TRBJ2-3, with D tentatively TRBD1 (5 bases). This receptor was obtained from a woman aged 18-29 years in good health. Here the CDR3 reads CASSLTATGTDTQYF. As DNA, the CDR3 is TGTGCCAGCAGCTTAACCGCGACAGGCACAGATACGCAGTATTTT.